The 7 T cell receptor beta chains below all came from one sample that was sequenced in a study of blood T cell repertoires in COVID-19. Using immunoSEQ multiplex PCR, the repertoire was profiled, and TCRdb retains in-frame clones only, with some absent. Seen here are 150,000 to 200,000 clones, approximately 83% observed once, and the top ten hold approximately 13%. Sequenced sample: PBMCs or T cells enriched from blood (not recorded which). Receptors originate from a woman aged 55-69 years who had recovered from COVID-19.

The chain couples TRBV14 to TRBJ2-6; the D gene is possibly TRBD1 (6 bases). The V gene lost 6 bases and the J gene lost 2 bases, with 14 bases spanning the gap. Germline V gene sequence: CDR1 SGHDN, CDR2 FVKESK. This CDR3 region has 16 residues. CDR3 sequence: CASRPTYRAGANVLTF. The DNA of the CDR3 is TGTGCCAGCAGGCCCACATACAGGGCTGGGGCCAACGTCCTGACTTTC.

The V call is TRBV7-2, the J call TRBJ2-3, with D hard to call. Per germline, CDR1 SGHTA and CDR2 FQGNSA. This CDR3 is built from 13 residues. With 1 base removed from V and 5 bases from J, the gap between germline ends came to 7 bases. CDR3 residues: CASSLVGLDTQYF. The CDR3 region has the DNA TGTGCCAGCAGCTTAGTGGGCTTAGATACGCAGTATTTT.

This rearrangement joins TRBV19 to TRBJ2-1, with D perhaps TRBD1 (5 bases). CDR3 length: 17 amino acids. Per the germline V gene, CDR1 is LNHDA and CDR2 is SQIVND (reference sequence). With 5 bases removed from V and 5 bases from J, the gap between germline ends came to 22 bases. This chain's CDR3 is CASSPKTASLFDNEQFF. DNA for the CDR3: TGTGCCAGTAGTCCCAAGACAGCGTCTTTATTCGACAATGAGCAGTTCTTC.

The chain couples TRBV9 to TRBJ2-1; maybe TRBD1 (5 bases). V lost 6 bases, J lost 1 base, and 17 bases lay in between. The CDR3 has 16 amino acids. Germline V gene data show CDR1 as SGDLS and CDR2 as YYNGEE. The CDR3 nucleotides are TGTGCCAGCACCCCTAGTGGGGCAAGTTCCTACAATGAGCAGTTCTTC. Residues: CASTPSGASSYNEQFF.

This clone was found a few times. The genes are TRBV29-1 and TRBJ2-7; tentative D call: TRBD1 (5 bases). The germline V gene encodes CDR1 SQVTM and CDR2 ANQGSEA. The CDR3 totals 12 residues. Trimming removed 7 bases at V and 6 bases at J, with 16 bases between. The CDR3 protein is CSARTRAAEQYF. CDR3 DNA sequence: TGCAGCGCCAGGACAAGGGCGGCCGAGCAGTACTTC.

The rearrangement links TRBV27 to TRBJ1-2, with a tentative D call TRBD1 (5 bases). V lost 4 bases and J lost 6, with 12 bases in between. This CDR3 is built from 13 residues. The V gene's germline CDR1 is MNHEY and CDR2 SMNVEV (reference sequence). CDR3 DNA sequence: TGTGCCAGCAGTTGGCAGGGCGGAGATGGCTACACCTTC. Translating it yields CASSWQGGDGYTF.

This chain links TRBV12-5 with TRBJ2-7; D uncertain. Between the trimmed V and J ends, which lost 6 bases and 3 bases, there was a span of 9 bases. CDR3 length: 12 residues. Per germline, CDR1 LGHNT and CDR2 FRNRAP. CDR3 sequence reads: CASGSNRYEQYF. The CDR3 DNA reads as TGTGCTAGTGGGAGCAACCGCTACGAGCAGTACTTC. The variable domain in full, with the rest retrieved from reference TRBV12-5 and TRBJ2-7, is DARVTQTPRHKVTEMGQEVTMRCQPILGHNTVFWYRQTMMQGLELLAYFRNRAPLDDSGMPKDRFSAEMPDATLATLKIQPSEPRDSAVYFCASGSNRYEQYFGPGTRLTVT.